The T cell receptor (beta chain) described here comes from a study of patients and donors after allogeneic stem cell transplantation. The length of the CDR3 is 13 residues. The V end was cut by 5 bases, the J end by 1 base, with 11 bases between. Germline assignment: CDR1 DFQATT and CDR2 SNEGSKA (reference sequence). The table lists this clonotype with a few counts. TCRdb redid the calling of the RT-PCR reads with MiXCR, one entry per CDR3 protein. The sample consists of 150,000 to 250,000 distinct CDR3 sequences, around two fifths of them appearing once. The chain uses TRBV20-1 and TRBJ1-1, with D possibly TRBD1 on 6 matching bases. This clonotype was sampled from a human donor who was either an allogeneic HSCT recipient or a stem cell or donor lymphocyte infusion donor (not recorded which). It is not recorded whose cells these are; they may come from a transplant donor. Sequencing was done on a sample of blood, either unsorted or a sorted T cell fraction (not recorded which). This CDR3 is CSARRGANTEAFF. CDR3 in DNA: TGCAGTGCTCGGCGGGGGGCGAACACTGAAGCTTTCTTT.